This T cell receptor beta chain was identified in a study of T cell responses to AZD1222 COVID-19 vaccine. Whole-study context: Second doses at about 4 or about 12 weeks were pooled.

CDR3 length: 15 amino acids. CDR1 is SGHVS and CDR2 is FQNEAQ in the germline V gene. J was trimmed by 2 bases and V by 6 bases; bases with no gene match: 3. The protocol was immunoSEQ multiplex PCR, while the TCRdb copy is restricted to in-frame clones and leaves out a portion. The table lists some 140,000 clones, around 90% of them singletons, with under 2% in the top ten. The V gene is TRBV7-8, the J gene TRBJ2-1; 11 bases map to TRBD2. The sequenced sample was peripheral blood, obtained on day 0 of AZD1222 vaccination. The TCR comes from an adult in good health. The CDR3 reads CASRVTSGAYNEQFF. The CDR3 bases are TGTGCCAGCAGGGTGACTAGCGGGGCCTACAATGAGCAGTTCTTC.